This passage covers 26 T cell receptor beta chains from one sample sequenced in a study of CD8+CD57+ T cells in acquired aplastic anemia. Previously, flow cytometry had revealed CD8+CD57+ cell expansion in the patients chosen for sequencing. Template material for TCR beta VDJ and CDR3 profiling consisted of genomic DNA. TCRdb itself ran the reads through MiXCR, one entry per CDR3 protein. The table lists some 140,000 distinct CDR3 sequences, roughly 49% of them singletons. The source material was sorted CD4+, CD8+, or CD8+CD57+ T cells (not recorded which) from PBMCs. These receptors all stem from a human donor with aplastic anemia.

This clonotype came up once. The genes are TRBV5-1 and TRBJ2-3; TRBD1 agrees at 9 bases. Looked up from germline, CDR1 is SGHRS and CDR2 is YFSETQ. This CDR3 has 14 residues. Trimming removed 0 bases from V and 5 bases from J; junction bases left unmatched: 1. The CDR3 is CASSLEDRGDTQYF. CDR3 DNA sequence: TGCGCCAGCAGCTTGGAGGACAGGGGAGATACGCAGTATTTT.

This clonotype was counted a few times. V gene TRBV19 combines with J gene TRBJ1-5; TRBD1 might be the D (6 bases). V dropped 3 bases and J dropped 2 bases, with 14 bases sitting between them. The CDR3 has 16 amino acids. The V gene's germline CDR1 is LNHDA and CDR2 SQIVND (reference sequence). CDR3 sequence (DNA): TGTGCCAGTAGTATCTGGGGGCAGGCTCGCAATCAGCCCCAGCATTTT. This gives the protein CASSIWGQARNQPQHF.

The gene calls are TRBV6-1 and TRBJ1-3; 9 bases match TRBD1. Germline values: CDR1 MNHNS, CDR2 SASEGT. The trim removed 4 bases at V and 16 bases at J, leaving 2 bases unmatched. The CDR3 contains 10 residues. The DNA of the CDR3 is TGTGCCAGCAGTGGGGACAGGGATTATTTT. Protein: CASSGDRDYF.

The chain has TRBV29-1 and TRBJ2-7; perhaps TRBD1 as D (5 bases). V gave up 6 bases and J gave up 9 bases, with 18 bases separating them. Germline loops: CDR1 SQVTM, CDR2 ANQGSEA. The CDR3 contains 12 residues. The CDR3 nucleotides read TGCAGCGTCTTGGACATTGCCCGTGGGCAGTACTTC. Amino acid sequence: CSVLDIARGQYF.

This clonotype was recorded at least ten times. V and J are TRBV7-6 and TRBJ1-2; tentative D call: TRBD1 (6 bases). The V end lost 1 base, the J end lost 8 bases, and 14 bases lay between the germline ends. The CDR3 runs 14 residues. CDR1 is SGHVS and CDR2 is FNYEAQ in the germline V gene. CDR3 sequence: CASSLVQGNGGYTF. As DNA, the CDR3 is TGTGCCAGCAGCTTAGTACAGGGTAACGGGGGCTACACCTTC.

The chain couples TRBV24-1 to TRBJ2-5; TRBD1 matches 9 bases. The CDR3 runs 15 residues. After removal of 6 bases from V and 2 bases from J, the junction contained 6 bases not matched to a gene. Germline assignment: CDR1 KGHDR and CDR2 SFDVKD. CDR3 coding DNA: TGTGCCACCAGTAGAGGGACAGGGTGGCAAGAGACCCAGTACTTC. Translation: CATSRGTGWQETQYF.

The V gene is TRBV4-3, the J gene TRBJ2-5; TRBD1 or TRBD2 may be the D gene (6 bases each). The V and J ends lost 0 bases and 5 bases respectively, with 10 bases between them. Germline-derived CDR1 and CDR2 are LGHNA and YSLEER. This CDR3 region has 14 residues. The CDR3 DNA is TGCGCCAGCAGCCAAGATCGGGGGCGGGAGACCCAGTACTTC. Translating it yields CASSQDRGRETQYF.

This clonotype was detected a few times. The chain is built from TRBV27 and TRBJ2-7; possible D gene TRBD1, 7 bases. Germline CDR1 is MNHEY and CDR2 is SMNVEV (reference sequence). This CDR3 spans 18 amino acids. Trimming removed 9 bases from V and 7 bases from J, with 34 bases in between. CDR3 loop: CASAPQVSGGSPLWEQYF. CDR3 DNA sequence: TGTGCCAGTGCGCCACAGGTGTCAGGGGGGTCTCCCCTGTGGGAGCAGTACTTC.

The chain uses TRBV24-1 and TRBJ2-7, with TRBD2 matching over 10 bases. Per the germline V gene, CDR1 is KGHDR and CDR2 is SFDVKD. The CDR3 spans 14 residues. The trim removed 6 bases at V and 6 bases at J, leaving 7 bases unmatched. CDR3 in DNA: TGTGCCACCAGTCGAGCGGGAGGGCAATCCGAGCAGTACTTC. Translation: CATSRAGGQSEQYF.

This clonotype was seen more than once but under ten times. The V call is TRBV10-3, the J call TRBJ2-7, with TRBD2 matching over 10 bases. CDR1 is ENHRY, CDR2 SYGVKD, per germline. Trimming at V came to 2 bases and at J to 3 bases, leaving 4 bases not matched to a gene. The CDR3 consists of 15 residues. The CDR3, as DNA: TGTGCCATCAGTGAGCCTTGGACTAGCGGCTACGAGCAGTACTTC. As protein: CAISEPWTSGYEQYF.

In this sample, this clonotype turned up many times. J is TRBJ2-2 and V is TRBV20-1; no reliable D call. The CDR3 length is 11 residues. The V and J ends lost 0 bases and 5 bases respectively, with 1 base between them. Germline CDR1 is DFQATT and CDR2 is SNEGSKA (reference sequence). In nucleotides, the CDR3 is TGCAGTGCTAGAGATACCGGGGAGCTGTTTTTT. It yields the protein CSARDTGELFF.

This clonotype was seen more than once but under ten times. The chain combines TRBV5-1 with TRBJ2-1; 8 bases align to TRBD2. Germline V gives CDR1 SGHRS, CDR2 YFSETQ. V trimming: 1 base; J trimming: 10 bases; junction bases outside the gene matches: 1. The length of the CDR3 is 12 residues. The CDR3 loop reads CASSLRGGEQFF. The CDR3 DNA follows: TGCGCCAGCAGCTTGCGCGGGGGGGAGCAGTTCTTC.

This clonotype was found many times. The genes are TRBV7-9 and TRBJ2-7, with 7 bases matching TRBD1. V shed 5 bases, J shed 6 bases, and the junction held 10 bases outside the gene matches. The CDR3 is 14 residues long. Germline V lookup: CDR1 SEHNR, CDR2 FQNEAQ (reference sequence). Here the CDR3 reads CASSPRTGNGEQYF. The CDR3 DNA reads TGTGCCAGCAGCCCCCGGACAGGTAATGGCGAGCAGTACTTC.

V usage is TRBV10-3 and J usage is TRBJ2-1; 8 positions agree with TRBD2. This CDR3 is 15 amino acids long. Trimming cost V 4 bases and J 7 bases; bases outside gene matches: 9. Germline assignment: CDR1 ENHRY and CDR2 SYGVKD. CDR3 nucleotides: TGTGCCATCAGTGGGGAACGGGGGGGCTCGAATGAGCAGTTCTTC. The encoded protein is CAISGERGGSNEQFF.

The rearrangement uses TRBV10-3 and TRBJ2-7; TRBD2 matches at 8 bases. Per germline, CDR1 ENHRY and CDR2 SYGVKD. The CDR3 is made up of 13 amino acids. With 6 bases clipped from V and 3 bases from J, the junction kept 4 bases outside the gene matches. CDR3 nucleotides: TGTGCCATCAGCGAAAGCGGGGGCTACGAGCAGTACTTC. It yields the protein CAISESGGYEQYF.

The chain couples TRBV24-1 to TRBJ1-1; 7 bases align to TRBD1. This CDR3 region has 17 residues. Germline CDR1 reads KGHDR; CDR2 reads SFDVKD. V was pared by 6 bases and J by 1 base, with 13 bases of the junction left unmatched. This CDR3 is CATSPGLQGPRNTEAFF. CDR3 DNA: TGTGCCACCAGTCCTGGTTTACAGGGGCCGAGGAACACTGAAGCTTTCTTT.

This clonotype was seen only a few times. At one end, the junction sequence differs from germline, possibly due to a read error. CDR3 sequence (DNA): TGCGCCAGCAGCCAAGATCCCAGCGGGGGCCGGAACGCCGGGGAGCTGTTTTTT. This gives the protein CASSQDPSGGRNAGELFF. V gene TRBV4-3 combines with J gene TRBJ2-2, with 8 bases that match TRBD2. Looked up from germline, CDR1 is LGHNA and CDR2 is YSLEER. The CDR3 consists of 18 residues.

The V gene is TRBV4-1, the J gene TRBJ1-1; TRBD1 is a possible D gene (5 bases). This CDR3 contains 18 residues. V was pared by 1 base and J by 1 base, with 19 bases between. Germline values: CDR1 MGHRA, CDR2 YSYEKL. CDR3 loop: CASSQAMTGTKENTEAFF. CDR3 nucleotides: TGCGCCAGCAGCCAAGCAATGACGGGGACGAAGGAGAACACTGAAGCTTTCTTT.

At least ten counts were recorded for this clonotype. The rearrangement links TRBV12-5 to TRBJ1-1; D is uncertain. In germline, CDR1 is LGHNT, CDR2 FRNRAP. This CDR3 spans 13 amino acids. V was clipped by 2 bases and J by 1 base, with 5 bases between them. The DNA of the CDR3 is TGTGCTAGTGGTTTGACAGCGAACACTGAAGCTTTCTTT. Amino acid sequence: CASGLTANTEAFF.

The CDR3 sequence is CASRGMGDSSPLHF. CDR3 nucleotides: TGTGCCAGCCGAGGGATGGGGGATAGTTCACCCCTCCACTTT. The chain uses TRBV7-9 and TRBJ1-6; tentative D call: TRBD1 (5 bases). CDR1 and CDR2 from the germline V gene are SEHNR and FQNEAQ (reference sequence). The CDR3 loop spans 14 amino acids. V shed 8 bases and J shed 9 bases, with 17 bases lying between them.

This rearrangement joins TRBV27 to TRBJ2-1, with 7 bases aligning to TRBD2. The ends lost 1 base at V and 6 bases at J; junction bases unmatched: 9. CDR3 length equals 16 residues. Germline CDR1 MNHEY, CDR2 SMNVEV (reference sequence). In DNA form, the CDR3 reads TGTGCCAGCAGTTTATTTGGACTAGTAGACTCCAATGAGCAGTTCTTC. Translating gives CASSLFGLVDSNEQFF.

The chain is built from TRBV19 and TRBJ1-1; tentatively, D is TRBD1 (5 bases). This CDR3 is built from 12 residues. Germline values: CDR1 LNHDA, CDR2 SQIVND (reference sequence). V lost 1 base and J 12 bases, leaving 12 bases between the germline ends. The CDR3 spells CASSIGGLKSFF. The CDR3 region has the DNA TGTGCCAGTAGTATAGGGGGGTTGAAATCTTTCTTT.

This clonotype was found many times. The chain has TRBV29-1 and TRBJ2-1, with 10 bases identical to TRBD1. The germline CDR1 and CDR2 sequences are SQVTM and ANQGSEA. The ends lost 1 base at V and 6 bases at J; junction bases unmatched: 6. The CDR3 totals 15 residues. The CDR3: CSVEGGDRGRNEQFF. DNA for the CDR3: TGCAGCGTTGAAGGGGGGGACAGGGGTCGCAATGAGCAGTTCTTC.

This clonotype was detected only a few times. It may be a read error: a sequence one base away is much more abundant. The rearrangement joins TRBV2 to TRBJ2-7; 8 positions agree with TRBD1. From germline, CDR1 is SNHLY and CDR2 FYNNEI. The CDR3 runs 15 residues. In nucleotides, the CDR3 is TGTGCCAGCATTCAGACAGGGGCCGCTCTCTACGAGCAGCACTTC. As protein: CASIQTGAALYEQHF.

This chain links TRBV2 with TRBJ1-1; tentatively, D is TRBD1 (5 bases). The CDR3 consists of 15 residues. V lost 6 bases and J 5 bases, leaving 19 bases between the germline ends. Germline-derived CDR1 and CDR2 are SNHLY and FYNNEI. The CDR3: CASSAWGGRETEAFF. Written as DNA, the CDR3 is TGTGCCAGCAGCGCCTGGGGGGGAAGGGAAACTGAAGCTTTCTTT.

V gene TRBV24-1 combines with J gene TRBJ1-5, with D hard to call. The CDR3 covers 13 residues. V lost 12 bases, J lost 3 bases, and 14 bases lay in between. Germline loops: CDR1 KGHDR, CDR2 SFDVKD. As DNA, the CDR3 is TGTGCCGTCGGAGGGCAATTCAATCAGCCCCAGCATTTT. This encodes CAVGGQFNQPQHF.